This T cell receptor (beta chain) appears in the sequencing data of a study of T cells in Graves' hyperthyroidism and ophthalmopathy. Study-wide results and caveats: Blood shared most expanded thyroid clonotypes above 0.001. A model of 13 V-J pairs discriminated ophthalmopathy from stable hyperthyroidism. The model made its ophthalmopathy prediction, and onset followed a median approximately 6 months later.

RNA transcripts yielded amplified TCR beta CDR3 regions. RT-PCR in the first round (using the HTBI primer set) targeted the TCR CDR3. TCRdb itself ran the multiplex PCR reads through MiXCR, one entry per CDR3 protein. The data contain about 660,000 distinct CDR3 sequences, approximately 42% of them singletons. V was shortened by 3 bases and J by 4 bases, with 7 bases between the two germline ends. Looked up from germline, CDR1 is SGHVT and CDR2 is SQSDAQ. This CDR3 region has 14 residues. In its sample, this clonotype was seen a few times. Its matching antigen is unknown. The TCR comes from an adult man with Graves' disease, either hyperthyroidism or ophthalmopathy (not recorded which). This chain uses TRBV7-4 with TRBJ2-6, with D perhaps TRBD1 (6 bases). Sequencing input: peripheral blood or thyroid tissue (not recorded which). CDR3 coding DNA: TGTGCCAGCAGCTTTGGGACAGGGGCCAACGTCCTGACTTTC. Its translation: CASSFGTGANVLTF.